The T cell receptor (beta chain) described here comes from a study of blood T cells in healthy people across ages. Study conclusions and caveats: A strong correlation between TCR beta diversity and naive T cell percentage was seen. Per million T cells, the diversity of TCR beta decreased roughly linearly as age advanced. Fewer expanded clones and more diversity marked long-lived versus aged donors.

The CDR3 length is 15 residues. Germline CDR1 is MGHDK and CDR2 is SYGVNS. V lost 6 bases and J lost 2; bases outside the gene matches: 8. A word on this clonotype: No antigen is known for it.

Each sample provided at least 6 micrograms of extracted total RNA. A J-beta primer mix and a sample-barcoded 5' primer were used in a second PCR of roughly 7 to 12 cycles. MiXCR, run by TCRdb on the 5' RACE reads, gives a single entry per CDR3 protein. The sample records roughly 680,000 distinct CDR3 sequences, roughly 50% being singletons. The sequenced sample consisted of blood. This sequence originates from an older woman in good health. The J gene is TRBJ2-3, the V gene TRBV25-1; 7 positions match TRBD1. The CDR3 loop is CASRGVRGHTDTQYF. The CDR3 DNA is TGTGCCAGCAGGGGAGTAAGGGGGCACACAGATACGCAGTATTTT.